This TCR beta chain stems from a study of shared clonotypes between healthy human individuals. The germline CDR1 and CDR2 sequences are SGHKS and YYEKEE (reference sequence). This CDR3 comprises 17 residues. V gave up 2 bases and J gave up 4 bases; unmatched junction bases: 11. Terminally differentiated effector memory CD45RA+ cells were left out of the naive CD8 fraction, which was CD45RO-negative and positively selected for CCR7. Donors were Caucasian adults residing in Nashville, Tennessee, USA. In the original workflow: ImmunoSEQ gave junction-only sequences without quality scores, so filtering differed. Profiling relied on immunoSEQ multiplex PCR, and the TCRdb table lists in-frame clones only, not all of them. That table furnishes V, J and clone size, whereas the DNA furnished D and trimming. The sample holds around 550,000 clones, 85% to 95% seen once.

The sequence derives from a woman between 25 and 40 years old in good health. The J gene is TRBJ2-7, the V gene TRBV5-5; 11 bases are shared with TRBD2. The sequenced material came from naive CD8+ T cells sorted from blood. The CDR3 loop is CASSLPAPGTSGYEQYF. CDR3 nucleotide sequence: TGTGCCAGCAGCTTACCCGCCCCCGGGACTAGCGGTTACGAGCAGTACTTC.